The 15 T cell receptor beta chains presented below share a single source sample, sequenced in a study of blood T cell repertoires in COVID-19. Produced via immunoSEQ multiplex PCR; TCRdb's table is partial and in-frame only. The sample carries 200,000 to 250,000 clones, roughly 88% recorded once. Source material: peripheral blood. The source is a man younger than 30 with active or convalescent COVID-19.

This clone was picked up one time. The chain employs TRBV7-2 and TRBJ2-1, with 8 bases identical to TRBD2. V was pared by 3 bases and J by 7 bases, with 8 bases of the junction left unmatched. Germline values: CDR1 SGHTA, CDR2 FQGNSA. CDR3 size: 15 residues. The CDR3 region is CASSLGLAGFNEQFF. The CDR3, as DNA: TGTGCCAGCAGCTTGGGCCTAGCGGGCTTTAATGAGCAGTTCTTC.

The chain is built from TRBV7-2 and TRBJ2-3; D remains unclear. V gave up 6 bases and J gave up 14 bases, with 15 bases separating them. This CDR3 is 11 amino acids long. Looked up from germline, CDR1 is SGHTA and CDR2 is FQGNSA. The CDR3 sequence: CASRQEVDRYF. The CDR3 region has the DNA TGTGCCAGCAGACAAGAGGTAGATAGGTATTTT.

The rearrangement links TRBV11-2 to TRBJ2-2, with D possibly being TRBD2 (6 bases). This CDR3 is built from 16 residues. Germline lookup yields CDR1 SGHAT and CDR2 FQNNGV. V was cut by 2 bases and J by 4 bases, with 14 bases left in between. The CDR3 DNA reads TGTGCCAGCAGCTTAATTGGAGGGGATCGCACCGGGGAGCTGTTTTTT. Its translation: CASSLIGGDRTGELFF.

The chain uses TRBV28 and TRBJ1-1, with unresolved D. The CDR3 has 11 amino acids. V shed 10 bases and J shed 5 bases, with 11 bases lying between them. Per germline, CDR1 MDHEN and CDR2 SYDVKM. This CDR3 is CATRRGTEAFF. The DNA for the CDR3 is TGTGCCACCCGCCGAGGGACTGAAGCTTTCTTT.

The chain has TRBV4-2 and TRBJ2-4, with 10 positions matching TRBD2. This CDR3 is built from 17 residues. Trimming cost V 0 bases and J 6 bases; bases outside gene matches: 8. CDR1 and CDR2 from the germline V gene are LGHNA and YNFKEQ. The CDR3: CASSQESGRAVGNIQYF. The CDR3 DNA follows: TGTGCCAGCAGCCAAGAAAGCGGGAGGGCCGTCGGAAACATTCAGTACTTC.

V gene TRBV30 combines with J gene TRBJ2-7, with 13 bases aligning to TRBD2. J gave up 0 bases and V 1 base, and 18 bases lay outside the gene matches. The germline CDR1 and CDR2 sequences are GTSNPN and SVGIG (reference sequence). The CDR3 runs to 21 residues. The DNA for the CDR3 is TGTGCCTGGAGTGGCACCGCGATCTCGACTAGCGGGAGGACCATCTCCTACGAGCAGTACTTC. Residues: CAWSGTAISTSGRTISYEQYF.

The V and J genes are TRBV7-9 and TRBJ1-4; 10 nucleotides match TRBD1. V dropped 6 bases and J dropped 8; count of bases not matched to a gene: 6. This CDR3 is built from 14 residues. Germline CDR1 SEHNR, CDR2 FQNEAQ (reference sequence). This chain's CDR3 is CASRAGTGVEKLFF. The DNA of the CDR3 is TGTGCCAGCAGAGCCGGGACAGGGGTCGAAAAACTGTTTTTT. The full variable domain, its missing parts supplied by reference TRBV7-9 and TRBJ1-4, is DTGVSQNPRHKITKRGQNVTFRCDPISEHNRLYWYRQTLGQGPEFLTYFQNEAQLEKSRLLSDRFSAERPKGSFSTLEIQRTEQGDSAMYLCASRAGTGVEKLFFGSGTQLSVL.

This chain joins TRBV5-1 and TRBJ1-1; D is ambiguous. Trimming removed 3 bases from V and 5 bases from J, with 5 bases in between. The CDR3 covers 11 residues. Germline CDR1 and CDR2: SGHRS and YFSETQ. In nucleotides, the CDR3 is TGCGCCAGCAGCTCTAGTACTGAAGCTTTCTTT. Residues: CASSSSTEAFF.

The chain uses TRBV30 and TRBJ1-5, with a possible D match to TRBD1 (5 bases). Germline CDR1 GTSNPN, CDR2 SVGIG (reference sequence). The CDR3 runs to 13 residues. Trimming shortened V by 1 base and J by 5 bases, and 9 bases separated the two germline ends. CDR3 in amino acids: CAWSGQSHQPQHF. The CDR3 bases are TGTGCCTGGAGTGGACAGAGTCATCAGCCCCAGCATTTT.

The chain joins TRBV5-1 to TRBJ2-1; TRBD2 aligns across 12 bases. This CDR3 has 16 amino acids. Trimming at V came to 2 bases and at J to 2 bases, leaving 2 bases not matched to a gene. The germline V gene encodes CDR1 SGHRS and CDR2 YFSETQ. The CDR3 is CASSFGLAGPYNEQFF. Written as DNA, the CDR3 is TGCGCCAGCAGCTTCGGACTAGCGGGGCCCTACAATGAGCAGTTCTTC. The full variable domain, completed using reference TRBV5-1 and TRBJ2-1, is KAGVTQTPRYLIKTRGQQVTLSCSPISGHRSVSWYQQTPGQGLQFLFEYFSETQRNKGNFPGRFSGRQFSNSRSEMNVSTLELGDSALYLCASSFGLAGPYNEQFFGPGTRLTVL.

The chain employs TRBV14 and TRBJ1-1, with D hard to call. With 0 bases removed from V and 0 bases from J, the gap between germline ends came to 14 bases. Germline V CDR1 and CDR2: SGHDN, FVKESK. The CDR3 consists of 17 residues. This chain's CDR3 is CASSQDLWGGLNTEAFF. CDR3 in DNA: TGTGCCAGCAGCCAAGATCTTTGGGGAGGTTTGAACACTGAAGCTTTCTTT. Supplemented by reference TRBV14 and TRBJ1-1, the full variable domain reads EAGVTQFPSHSVIEKGQTVTLRCDPISGHDNLYWYRRVMGKEIKFLLHFVKESKQDESGMPNNRFLAERTGGTYSTLKVQPAELEDSGVYFCASSQDLWGGLNTEAFFGQGTRLTVV.

The rearrangement uses TRBV9 and TRBJ2-7; D possibly corresponds to TRBD2 (5 bases). The V end lost 0 bases, the J end lost 3 bases, and 13 bases lay between the germline ends. CDR1 SGDLS and CDR2 YYNGEE come from the germline V gene. The CDR3 runs to 15 residues. The DNA of the CDR3 is TGTGCCAGCAGCGTAGCCCCGGGAACTAACTACGAGCAGTACTTC. Encoded protein: CASSVAPGTNYEQYF.

The rearrangement joins TRBV30 to TRBJ1-1, with D perhaps TRBD1 (5 bases). The CDR3 is 13 residues long. Trimming cost V 7 bases and J 1 base, with 13 bases left between them. The germline gives CDR1 GTSNPN, CDR2 SVGIG (reference sequence). The CDR3 DNA reads as TGTGCCTCCACAACCACAGGGAACACTGAAGCTTTCTTT. Its translation is CASTTTGNTEAFF.

V usage is TRBV12-3 or TRBV12-4 and J usage is TRBJ2-5; D is possibly TRBD2 (7 bases). The V and J ends lost 8 bases and 5 bases respectively, with 12 bases between them. The CDR3 runs to 12 residues. In DNA, the CDR3 is TGTGCCAGCTGCAGGGGAGGGGAGACCCAGTACTTC. Residues: CASCRGGETQYF.

This chain connects TRBV7-9 to TRBJ1-1; D is undetermined. This CDR3 spans 15 amino acids. The ends were cut back, 5 bases at V and 6 bases at J, with 19 bases in the middle. Germline V gene data show CDR1 as SEHNR and CDR2 as FQNEAQ (reference sequence). The DNA of the CDR3 is TGTGCCAGCAGCCTACGGACTCCCGGTAATGCTGAAGCTTTCTTT. This translates into CASSLRTPGNAEAFF. Based on the CDR3 plus reference TRBV7-9 and TRBJ1-1, the full variable domain is DTGVSQNPRHKITKRGQNVTFRCDPISEHNRLYWYRQTLGQGPEFLTYFQNEAQLEKSRLLSDRFSAERPKGSFSTLEIQRTEQGDSAMYLCASSLRTPGNAEAFFGQGTRLTVV.